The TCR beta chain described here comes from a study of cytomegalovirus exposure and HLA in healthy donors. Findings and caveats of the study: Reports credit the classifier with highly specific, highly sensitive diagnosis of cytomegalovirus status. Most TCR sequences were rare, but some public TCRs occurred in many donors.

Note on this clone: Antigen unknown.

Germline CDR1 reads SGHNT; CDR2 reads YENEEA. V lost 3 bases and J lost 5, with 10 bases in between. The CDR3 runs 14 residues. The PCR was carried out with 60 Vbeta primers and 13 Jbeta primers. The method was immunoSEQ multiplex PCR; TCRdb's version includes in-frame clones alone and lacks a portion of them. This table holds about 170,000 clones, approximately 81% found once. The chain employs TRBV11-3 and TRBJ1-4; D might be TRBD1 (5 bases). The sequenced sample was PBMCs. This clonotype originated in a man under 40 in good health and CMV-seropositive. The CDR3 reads CASSFRQSNEKLFF. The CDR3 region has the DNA TGTGCCAGCAGCTTTCGACAGTCAAATGAAAAACTGTTTTTT.